This T cell receptor beta chain appears in the sequencing data of a study of blood T cell repertoires in COVID-19. Germline values: CDR1 SGHNT, CDR2 YYREEE (reference sequence). The CDR3 extends over 15 amino acids. After removal of 1 base from V and 4 bases from J, the junction contained 5 bases not matched to a gene. Method: immunoSEQ multiplex PCR; TCRdb's copy keeps in-frame clones and lacks some. Among almost 250,000 clones listed, more than 75% were seen once. The chain uses TRBV5-4 and TRBJ2-7; TRBD1 matches 10 bases. Sequencing was performed on PBMCs or T cells enriched from blood (not recorded which). This receptor was taken from a woman between 45 and 60 years old who had recovered from COVID-19. In DNA form, the CDR3 reads TGTGCCAGCAGCTTGCCCCCGGGACAGGGGTACGAGCAGTACTTC. Translating gives CASSLPPGQGYEQYF. Full variable domain (rest looked up from reference TRBV5-4 and TRBJ2-7): ETGVTQSPTHLIKTRGQQVTLRCSSQSGHNTVSWYQQALGQGPQFIFQYYREEENGRGNFPPRFSGLQFPNYSSELNVNALELDDSALYLCASSLPPGQGYEQYFGPGTRLTVT.